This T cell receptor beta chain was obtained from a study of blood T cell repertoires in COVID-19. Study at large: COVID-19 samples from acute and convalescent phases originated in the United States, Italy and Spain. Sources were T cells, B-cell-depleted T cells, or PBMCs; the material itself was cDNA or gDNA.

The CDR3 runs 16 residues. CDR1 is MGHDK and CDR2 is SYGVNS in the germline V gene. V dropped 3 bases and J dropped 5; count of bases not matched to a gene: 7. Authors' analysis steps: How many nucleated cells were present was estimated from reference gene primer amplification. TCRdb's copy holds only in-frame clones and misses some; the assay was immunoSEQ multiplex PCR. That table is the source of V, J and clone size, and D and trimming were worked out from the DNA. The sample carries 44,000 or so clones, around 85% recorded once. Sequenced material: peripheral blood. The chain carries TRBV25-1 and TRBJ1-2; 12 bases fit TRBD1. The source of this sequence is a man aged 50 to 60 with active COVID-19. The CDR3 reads CASSDGTGGALYGYTF. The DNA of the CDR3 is TGTGCCAGCAGTGACGGGACAGGGGGCGCGCTTTATGGCTACACCTTC.